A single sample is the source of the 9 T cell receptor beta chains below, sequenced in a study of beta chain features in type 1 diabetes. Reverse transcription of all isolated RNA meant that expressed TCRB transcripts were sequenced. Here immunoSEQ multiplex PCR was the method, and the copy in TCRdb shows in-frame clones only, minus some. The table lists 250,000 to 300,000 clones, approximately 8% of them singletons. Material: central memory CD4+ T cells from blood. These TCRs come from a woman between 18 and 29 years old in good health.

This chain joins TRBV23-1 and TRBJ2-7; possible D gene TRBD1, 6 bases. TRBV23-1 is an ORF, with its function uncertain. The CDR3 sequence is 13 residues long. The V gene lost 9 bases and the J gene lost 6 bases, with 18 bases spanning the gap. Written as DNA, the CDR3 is TGCGCCAGGTCCAGCAACAGGGTCGGCGAGCAGTACTTC. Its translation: CARSSNRVGEQYF.

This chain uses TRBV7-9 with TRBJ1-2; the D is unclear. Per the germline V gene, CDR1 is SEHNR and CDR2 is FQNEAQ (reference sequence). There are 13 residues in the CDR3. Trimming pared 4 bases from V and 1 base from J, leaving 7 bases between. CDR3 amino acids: CASSSQFNYGYTF. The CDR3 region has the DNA TGTGCCAGCAGCTCACAGTTTAACTATGGCTACACCTTC.

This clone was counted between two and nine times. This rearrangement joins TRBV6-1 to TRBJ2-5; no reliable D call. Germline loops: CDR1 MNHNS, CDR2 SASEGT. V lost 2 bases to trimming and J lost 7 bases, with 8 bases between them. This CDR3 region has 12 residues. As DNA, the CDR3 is TGTGCCAGCAGTGAAAGAAGCGCGACCCAGTACTTC. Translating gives CASSERSATQYF.

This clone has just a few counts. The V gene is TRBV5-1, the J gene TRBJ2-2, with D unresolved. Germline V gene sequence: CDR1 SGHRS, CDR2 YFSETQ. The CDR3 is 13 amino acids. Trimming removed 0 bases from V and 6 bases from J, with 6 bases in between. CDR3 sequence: CASSLVGPGELFF. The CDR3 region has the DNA TGCGCCAGCAGCTTGGTCGGCCCCGGGGAGCTGTTTTTT.

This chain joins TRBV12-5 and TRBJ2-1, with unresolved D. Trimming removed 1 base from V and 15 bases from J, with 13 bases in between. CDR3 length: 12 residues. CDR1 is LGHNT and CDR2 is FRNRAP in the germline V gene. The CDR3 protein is CASGLDTSRPFF. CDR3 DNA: TGTGCTAGTGGTTTGGATACCAGTCGCCCGTTCTTC.

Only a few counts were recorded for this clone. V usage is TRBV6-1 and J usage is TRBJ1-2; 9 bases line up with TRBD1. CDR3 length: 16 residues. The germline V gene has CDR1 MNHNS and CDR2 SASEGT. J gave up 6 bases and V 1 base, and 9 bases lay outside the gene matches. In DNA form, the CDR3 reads TGTGCCAGCAGTGAAGTGTCGACAGGGGGGTTTAATGGCTACACCTTC. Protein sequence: CASSEVSTGGFNGYTF.

CDR3 coding DNA: TGTGCCATCAGTGAGTCGGGTCTTTCGGTTAATGGCTACACCTTC. It encodes CAISESGLSVNGYTF. The genes are TRBV10-3 and TRBJ1-2; D is uncertain. Trimming took 0 bases from V and 6 from J, leaving 14 bases between them. CDR1 and CDR2 (germline): ENHRY, SYGVKD. The CDR3 runs to 15 residues.

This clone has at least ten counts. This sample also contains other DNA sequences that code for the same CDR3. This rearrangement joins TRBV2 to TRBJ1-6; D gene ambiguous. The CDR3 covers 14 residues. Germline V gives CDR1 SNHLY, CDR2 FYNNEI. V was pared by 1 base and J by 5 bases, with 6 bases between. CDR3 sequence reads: CASSEVGDNSPLHF. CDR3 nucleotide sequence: TGTGCCAGCAGTGAAGTCGGGGATAATTCACCCCTCCACTTT.

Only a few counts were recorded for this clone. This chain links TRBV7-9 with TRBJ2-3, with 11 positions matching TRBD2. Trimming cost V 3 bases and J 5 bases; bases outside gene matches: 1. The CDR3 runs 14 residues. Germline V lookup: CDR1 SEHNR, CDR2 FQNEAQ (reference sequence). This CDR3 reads CASSFGLAGDTQYF. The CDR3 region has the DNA TGTGCCAGCAGCTTTGGACTAGCGGGAGATACGCAGTATTTT.